This T cell receptor gamma chain is from a study of gamma delta lymphoproliferative disorders and STAT genes. The wider study: At least 50 ng of genomic DNA went into each LymphoTrack Dx TCRG Assay library. Delta-chain libraries followed the EuroClonality-NGS standard operating procedure.

With 0 bases clipped from V and 3 bases from J, the junction kept 5 bases outside the gene matches. The CDR3 spans 14 residues. Germline V gives CDR1 VENAVY, CDR2 YDSYNSRV. Sequencing used genomic DNA taken from PBMCs of patients and controls. TCRdb called clones from the multiplex PCR reads again using CATT. The sample contains 5,100 or so gamma-chain clones, 7.9% of which appear only once. Sample: blood. The sequence came from a human donor in good health. This sequence joins TRGV8 and TRGJ1 or TRGJ2. In the absence of a J gene in TCRdb, the DNA was matched to germline to assign it here. The CDR3 loop is CATWDRRLYYKKLF. The CDR3 DNA reads as TGTGCCACCTGGGATAGGAGGCTTTATTATAAGAAACTCTTT.